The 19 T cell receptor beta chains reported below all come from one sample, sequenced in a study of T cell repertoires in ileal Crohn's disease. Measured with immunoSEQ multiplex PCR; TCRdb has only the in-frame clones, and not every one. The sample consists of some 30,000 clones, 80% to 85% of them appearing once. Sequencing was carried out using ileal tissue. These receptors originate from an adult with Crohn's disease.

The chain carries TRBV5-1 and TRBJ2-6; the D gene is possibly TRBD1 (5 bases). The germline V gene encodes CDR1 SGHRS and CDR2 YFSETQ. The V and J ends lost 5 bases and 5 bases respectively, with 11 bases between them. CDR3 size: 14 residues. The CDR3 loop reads CASRQAGRANVLTF. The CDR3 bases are TGCGCCAGCAGACAGGCTGGGAGGGCCAACGTCCTGACTTTC.

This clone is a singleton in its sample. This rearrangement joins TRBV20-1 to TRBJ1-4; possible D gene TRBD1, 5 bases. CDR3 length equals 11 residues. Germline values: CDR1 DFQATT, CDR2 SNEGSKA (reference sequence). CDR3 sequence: CSAGRNEKLFF. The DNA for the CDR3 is TGCAGCGCAGGGCGTAATGAAAAACTGTTTTTT.

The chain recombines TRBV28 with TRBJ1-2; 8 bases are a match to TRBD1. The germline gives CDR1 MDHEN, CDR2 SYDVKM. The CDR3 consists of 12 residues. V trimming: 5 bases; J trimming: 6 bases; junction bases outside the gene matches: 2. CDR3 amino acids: CASSRQGNGYTF. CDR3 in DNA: TGTGCCAGCAGTCGACAGGGGAATGGCTACACCTTC.

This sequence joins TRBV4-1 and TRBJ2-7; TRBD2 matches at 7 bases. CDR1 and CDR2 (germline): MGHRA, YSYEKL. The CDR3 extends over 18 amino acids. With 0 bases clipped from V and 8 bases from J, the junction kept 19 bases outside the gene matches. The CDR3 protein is CASSQEHHSTPGGLKQYF. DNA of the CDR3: TGCGCCAGCAGCCAAGAGCACCACTCGACGCCGGGGGGTCTCAAGCAGTACTTC.

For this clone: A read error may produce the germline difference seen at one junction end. CDR3 DNA: TGTGCCGGCAGCTTCTACTCGACAGGGGGCGACTATGGCTACACCTTC. This sequence encodes CAGSFYSTGGDYGYTF. The rearrangement uses TRBV7-4 and TRBJ1-2, with 10 nucleotides matching TRBD1. The length of the CDR3 is 16 residues. Germline V gene data show CDR1 as SGHVT and CDR2 as SQSDAQ.

The DNA for the CDR3 is TGTGCCAGCAGACGAGACAGGGGTGGTCGAGCTTTCTTT. Its translation: CASRRDRGGRAFF. This chain connects TRBV5-6 to TRBJ1-1, with TRBD1 matching 8 bases. The V segment lost 5 bases and the J segment 10 bases; nucleotides outside the gene matches: 10. This CDR3 comprises 13 residues. Germline loops: CDR1 SGHDT, CDR2 YYEEEE. The variable domain in full, completed from reference TRBV5-6 and TRBJ1-1, reads DAGVTQSPTHLIKTRGQQVTLRCSPKSGHDTVSWYQQALGQGPQFIFQYYEEEERQRGNFPDRFSGHQFPNYSSELNVNALLLGDSALYLCASRRDRGGRAFFGQGTRLTVV.

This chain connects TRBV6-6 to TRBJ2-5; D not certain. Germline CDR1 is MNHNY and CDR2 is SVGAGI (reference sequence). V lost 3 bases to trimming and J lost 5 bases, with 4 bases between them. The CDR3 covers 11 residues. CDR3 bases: TGTGCCAGCAGTTATCTCGAGACCCAGTACTTC. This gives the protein CASSYLETQYF.

CDR3 in DNA: TGTGCCAGCAAGACAGAAATTAATTCACCCCTCCACTTT. This sequence encodes CASKTEINSPLHF. The J gene is TRBJ1-6, the V gene TRBV2, with D tentatively TRBD1 (5 bases). The CDR3 sequence is 13 residues long. Germline loops: CDR1 SNHLY, CDR2 FYNNEI. V gave up 7 bases and J gave up 6 bases, with 10 bases separating them.

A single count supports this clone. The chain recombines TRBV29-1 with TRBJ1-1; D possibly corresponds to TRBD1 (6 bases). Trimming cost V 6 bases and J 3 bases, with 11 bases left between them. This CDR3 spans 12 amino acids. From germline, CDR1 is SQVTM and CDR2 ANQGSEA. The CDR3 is CSVAPGDTEAFF. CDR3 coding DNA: TGCAGCGTCGCCCCAGGGGACACTGAAGCTTTCTTT. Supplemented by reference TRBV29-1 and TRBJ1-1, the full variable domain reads SAVISQKPSRDICQRGTSLTIQCQVDSQVTMMFWYRQQPGQSLTLIATANQGSEATYESGFVIDKFPISRPNLTFSTLTVSNMSPEDSSIYLCSVAPGDTEAFFGQGTRLTVV.

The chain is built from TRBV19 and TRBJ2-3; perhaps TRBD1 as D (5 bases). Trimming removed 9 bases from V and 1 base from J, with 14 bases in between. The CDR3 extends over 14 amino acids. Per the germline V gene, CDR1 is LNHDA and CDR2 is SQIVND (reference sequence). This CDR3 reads CASTSGRGTDTQYF. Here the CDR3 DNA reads TGTGCCAGCACATCAGGGCGAGGCACAGATACGCAGTATTTT.

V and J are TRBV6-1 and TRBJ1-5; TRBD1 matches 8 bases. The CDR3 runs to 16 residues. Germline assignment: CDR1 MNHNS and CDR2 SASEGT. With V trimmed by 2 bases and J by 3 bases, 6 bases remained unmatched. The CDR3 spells CASSELNRGFNQPQHF. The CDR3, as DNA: TGTGCCAGCAGTGAATTAAACAGGGGGTTCAATCAGCCCCAGCATTTT.

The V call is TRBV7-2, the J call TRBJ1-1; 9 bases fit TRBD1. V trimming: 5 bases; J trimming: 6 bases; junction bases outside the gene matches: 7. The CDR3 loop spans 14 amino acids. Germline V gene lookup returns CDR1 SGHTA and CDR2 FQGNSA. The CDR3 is CASSGGQGKAEAFF. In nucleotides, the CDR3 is TGTGCCAGCAGCGGGGGACAGGGCAAGGCTGAAGCTTTCTTT.

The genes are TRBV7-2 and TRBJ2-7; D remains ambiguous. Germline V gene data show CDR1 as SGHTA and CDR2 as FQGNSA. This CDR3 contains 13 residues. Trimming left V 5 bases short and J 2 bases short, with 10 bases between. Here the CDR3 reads CASSVPPAYEQYF. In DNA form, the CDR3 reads TGTGCCAGCAGCGTCCCGCCGGCCTACGAGCAGTACTTC.

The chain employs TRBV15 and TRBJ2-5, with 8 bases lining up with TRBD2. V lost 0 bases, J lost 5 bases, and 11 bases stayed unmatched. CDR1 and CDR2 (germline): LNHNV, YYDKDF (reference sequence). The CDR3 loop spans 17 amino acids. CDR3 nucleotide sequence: TGTGCCACCAGCAGAGATCATGGGGCGGGGGGCTGGGAGACCCAGTACTTC. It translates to CATSRDHGAGGWETQYF. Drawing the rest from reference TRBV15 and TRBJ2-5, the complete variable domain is DAMVIQNPRYQVTQFGKPVTLSCSQTLNHNVMYWYQQKSSQAPKLLFHYYDKDFNNEADTPDNFQSRRPNTSFCFLDIRSPGLGDTAMYLCATSRDHGAGGWETQYFGPGTRLLVL.

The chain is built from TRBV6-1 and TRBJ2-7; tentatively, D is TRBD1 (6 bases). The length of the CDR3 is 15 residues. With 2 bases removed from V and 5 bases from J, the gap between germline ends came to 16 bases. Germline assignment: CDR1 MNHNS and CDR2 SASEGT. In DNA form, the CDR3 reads TGTGCCAGCAGTGAAACCCCCAGGGGCGGCGACGAGCAGTACTTC. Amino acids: CASSETPRGGDEQYF.

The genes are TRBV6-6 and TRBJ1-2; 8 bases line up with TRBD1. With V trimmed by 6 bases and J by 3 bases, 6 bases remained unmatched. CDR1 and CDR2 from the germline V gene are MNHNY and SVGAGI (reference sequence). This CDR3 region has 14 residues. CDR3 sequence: CASRPGTGDYGYTF. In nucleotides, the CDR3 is TGTGCCAGCAGGCCCGGGACAGGTGACTATGGCTACACCTTC.

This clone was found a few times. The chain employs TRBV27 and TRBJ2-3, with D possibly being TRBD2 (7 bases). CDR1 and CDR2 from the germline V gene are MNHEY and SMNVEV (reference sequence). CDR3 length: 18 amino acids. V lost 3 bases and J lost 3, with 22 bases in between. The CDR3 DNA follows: TGTGCCAGCAGTTTTAAAGGGAGGGGGGTTGGTAATACAGATACGCAGTATTTT. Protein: CASSFKGRGVGNTDTQYF.

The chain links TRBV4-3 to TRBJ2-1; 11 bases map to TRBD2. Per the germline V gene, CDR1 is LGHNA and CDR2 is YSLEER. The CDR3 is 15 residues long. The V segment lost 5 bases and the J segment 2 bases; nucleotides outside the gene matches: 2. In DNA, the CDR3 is TGCGCCAGCAGCGTAGCGGGGGGGGCCTACAATGAGCAGTTCTTC. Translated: CASSVAGGAYNEQFF.

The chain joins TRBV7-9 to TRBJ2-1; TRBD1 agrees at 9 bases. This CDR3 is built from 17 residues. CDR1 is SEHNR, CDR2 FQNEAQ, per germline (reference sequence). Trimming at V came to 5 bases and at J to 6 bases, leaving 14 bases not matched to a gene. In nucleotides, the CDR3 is TGTGCCAGCAGCCCCCCCACCGGGGACAGGGACCGCAATGAGCAGTTCTTC. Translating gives CASSPPTGDRDRNEQFF.